The sequence of this TCR beta chain was determined in a study of T cells in Graves' hyperthyroidism and ophthalmopathy. This clonotype was seen more than once but under ten times. What was amplified from RNA transcripts were TCR beta CDR3 regions. First-round RT-PCR of the TCR CDR3 relied on the HTBI primer set. Via MiXCR, TCRdb re-called the multiplex PCR reads, giving one row per CDR3 protein. The data hold hundreds of thousands of distinct CDR3 sequences, with approximately 42% observed a single time. The germline gives CDR1 ENHRY, CDR2 SYGVKD. Trimming took 7 bases from V and 3 from J, leaving 13 bases between them. The CDR3 loop spans 13 amino acids.

This clonotype was sampled from an adult man with Graves' disease, either hyperthyroidism or ophthalmopathy (not recorded which). This chain uses TRBV10-3 with TRBJ2-7; D is possibly TRBD1 or TRBD2 (6 bases each). The source material was peripheral blood or thyroid tissue (not recorded which). The CDR3 reads CAITNGGLYEQYF. CDR3 nucleotide sequence: TGTGCCATCACGAACGGGGGCCTCTACGAGCAGTACTTC.